This entry is about one T cell receptor beta chain. Its antigen is not known. This specimen comes from a study of post-analysis software for immune sequencing data. Study information: Relapsing-remitting, secondary progressive and progressive-relapsing multiple sclerosis were all included among the disease courses. Study-wide results and limits: TRBV5-6, TRBV5-1 and TRBV20-1 belonged to a set of roughly five TRBV segments that were more frequent in patients than controls. Significantly lower normalized Chao1 diversity was seen in multiple sclerosis patients than in controls. Samples made in the same batch grouped tightly together by F measure.

The authors incorporated unique molecular identifiers into the TCR beta cDNA libraries. One entry per CDR3 protein results from TCRdb running MiXCR on the PCR reads. This sample yields hundreds of thousands of distinct CDR3 sequences, of which about 40% are seen a single time; around 8% belongs to the top ten. Trimming stripped 0 bases from V and 4 bases from J, with 12 bases between. The CDR3 sequence is 15 residues long. Germline V gives CDR1 LGHNA, CDR2 YSLEER. The TCR comes from a girl aged 2 to 10 with multiple sclerosis. This chain uses TRBV4-3 with TRBJ1-2; D call uncertain. Source material: blood. The CDR3 region is CASSQEEELLYGYTF. Written as DNA, the CDR3 is TGCGCCAGCAGCCAAGAGGAGGAACTTCTCTATGGCTACACCTTC.